This entry concerns a single TCR beta chain. The antigen remains undetermined. This specimen comes from a study of long-term antiretroviral therapy in people with HIV. Findings and limits, study-wide: All time points showed a repertoire dominated by clones expanded before ART.

V was shortened by 0 bases and J by 8 bases, with 18 bases between the two germline ends. Per germline, CDR1 SGHTA and CDR2 FQGTGA. This CDR3 region has 16 residues. Survey-level immunoSEQ v3.0 assays were run. Here immunoSEQ multiplex PCR was the method, and the copy in TCRdb shows in-frame clones only, minus some. The profile shows just over 35,000 clones, approximately 94% of them singletons. Donors each had at least one pre-ART PBMC sample and at least two post-ART ones. 1-10 million cryopreserved PBMC were held in samples before DNA extraction. The V gene is TRBV7-3, the J gene TRBJ2-3; D may be TRBD1 (6 bases). This specimen consisted of unsorted PBMCs, obtained 4.1 years after starting antiretroviral therapy. The sequence derives from a woman aged 50 to 65 with HIV. The CDR3 loop is CASSLTWGQRSGTQYF. DNA for the CDR3: TGTGCCAGCAGCTTAACGTGGGGACAAAGGTCTGGTACGCAGTATTTT.